The next 15 T cell receptor beta chains were all read from a single sample in a study of CD8 T cells in ankylosing spondylitis. TCRdb reanalysed the 5' RACE reads using MiXCR and keeps one entry per CDR3 protein. The sample consists of around 150,000 distinct CDR3 sequences, approximately 10% of them appearing once. Input material: blood, either unsorted or a sorted T cell fraction (not recorded which). Source of these receptors: a female donor with ankylosing spondylitis or in good health (not recorded which).

This chain uses TRBV28 with TRBJ2-7; the match to TRBD2 covers 8 bases. V shed 6 bases, J shed 2 bases, and the junction held 15 bases outside the gene matches. Germline lookup yields CDR1 MDHEN and CDR2 SYDVKM. The CDR3 spans 17 residues. The CDR3 is CASSFELGLVITYEQYF. The CDR3, as DNA: TGTGCCAGCAGCTTCGAATTGGGACTAGTGATTACCTACGAGCAGTACTTC.

The chain recombines TRBV4-2 with TRBJ2-1; no reliable D call. This CDR3 has 13 residues. With 0 bases removed from V and 10 bases from J, the gap between germline ends came to 10 bases. CDR1 and CDR2 (germline): LGHNA, YNFKEQ. As DNA, the CDR3 is TGTGCCAGCAGCCAAGATAAGGGCGGAGAGCAGTTCTTC. Translated: CASSQDKGGEQFF.

V is TRBV9 and J is TRBJ2-2; D gene uncertain. Germline CDR1 SGDLS, CDR2 YYNGEE. The CDR3 runs 13 residues. Trimming stripped 0 bases from V and 9 bases from J, with 9 bases between. The CDR3 is CASSVEMSRELFF. CDR3 DNA sequence: TGTGCCAGCAGCGTAGAAATGAGTAGGGAGCTGTTTTTT.

The chain combines TRBV5-1 with TRBJ2-3, with 11 bases that match TRBD2. V gave up 4 bases and J gave up 2 bases; unmatched junction bases: 9. This CDR3 comprises 17 residues. Looked up from germline, CDR1 is SGHRS and CDR2 is YFSETQ. CDR3 in amino acids: CASSRHTSGGSTDTQYF. In nucleotides, the CDR3 is TGCGCCAGCAGCCGTCATACTAGCGGGGGATCCACAGATACGCAGTATTTT.

This clonotype appeared many times. V gene TRBV28 combines with J gene TRBJ2-7; 8 positions agree with TRBD2. Looked up from germline, CDR1 is MDHEN and CDR2 is SYDVKM. The CDR3 has 13 residues. The J segment lost 2 bases and the V segment lost 6 bases, leaving 3 bases of the junction unmatched. This chain's CDR3 is CASSRAGAYEQYF. The CDR3 DNA reads TGTGCCAGCAGCCGAGCGGGAGCCTACGAGCAGTACTTC.

Ten or more counts support this clonotype. This chain connects TRBV7-8 to TRBJ2-3; D is undetermined. Per the germline V gene, CDR1 is SGHVS and CDR2 is FQNEAQ. With 1 base removed from V and 5 bases from J, the gap between germline ends came to 4 bases. The CDR3 length is 12 residues. The CDR3 DNA reads TGTGCCAGCAGCTTAGGAGTAGATACGCAGTATTTT. It is translated as CASSLGVDTQYF.

This clonotype was picked up a small number of times. CDR3 sequence (DNA): TGCGCCAGCAGCCCACCCATTCCTAACTATGGCTACACCTTC. It specifies CASSPPIPNYGYTF. V and J are TRBV4-1 and TRBJ1-2; D is uncertain. CDR3 length: 14 amino acids. With 4 bases removed from V and 0 bases from J, the gap between germline ends came to 9 bases. Per the germline V gene, CDR1 is MGHRA and CDR2 is YSYEKL.

V usage is TRBV3-1 and J usage is TRBJ1-1; TRBD1 might be the D (5 bases). Germline V lookup: CDR1 LGHDT, CDR2 YNNKEL (reference sequence). The V end lost 10 bases, the J end lost 1 base, and 19 bases lay between the germline ends. The CDR3 extends over 15 amino acids. The CDR3 loop reads CATCPVGRGNTEAFF. In DNA, the CDR3 is TGTGCCACCTGCCCTGTGGGACGGGGGAACACTGAAGCTTTCTTT.

This clonotype was seen repeatedly, ten times or more. This chain uses TRBV5-1 with TRBJ2-3; D ambiguous. CDR1 is SGHRS and CDR2 is YFSETQ in the germline V gene. The CDR3 covers 14 residues. Trimming took off 0 bases at V and 0 bases at J, with 5 bases between the two ends. CDR3 region: CASSLGESTDTQYF. The CDR3 nucleotides read TGCGCCAGCAGCTTGGGAGAGAGCACAGATACGCAGTATTTT.

This clonotype occurred many times. The DNA for the CDR3 is TGTGCCAGCAGTTTACCCGATCGGGGGGATACGCAGTATTTT. Its translation: CASSLPDRGDTQYF. This chain uses TRBV28 with TRBJ2-3, with D possibly being TRBD2 (6 bases). The germline V gene has CDR1 MDHEN and CDR2 SYDVKM. The V end lost 2 bases, the J end lost 6 bases, and 12 bases lay between the germline ends. The CDR3 runs to 14 residues.

This clonotype was counted a few times. V and J are TRBV10-3 and TRBJ1-5, with unresolved D. The length of the CDR3 is 14 residues. The germline gives CDR1 ENHRY, CDR2 SYGVKD. Written as DNA, the CDR3 is TGTGCAACAGCATTCGGAGGTCGCAATCAGCCCCAGCATTTT. Translating gives CATAFGGRNQPQHF.

This clonotype was picked up many times. The chain is built from TRBV11-2 and TRBJ1-2; D is unresolved. In germline, CDR1 is SGHAT, CDR2 FQNNGV. This CDR3 is 11 amino acids long. V shed 8 bases and J shed 0 bases, with 4 bases lying between them. The CDR3 DNA reads as TGTGCCAGCCAATCTAACTATGGCTACACCTTC. Protein sequence: CASQSNYGYTF.

This clonotype was recorded a few times. The chain couples TRBV18 to TRBJ1-5, with TRBD1 matching 8 bases. The J segment lost 6 bases and the V segment lost 2 bases, leaving 6 bases of the junction unmatched. This CDR3 is 15 amino acids long. In germline, CDR1 is KGHSH, CDR2 LQKENI. The CDR3 sequence is CASSPIGQGGQPQHF. The DNA of the CDR3 is TGTGCCAGCTCACCAATTGGACAGGGAGGTCAGCCCCAGCATTTT. The variable domain in full, with the rest retrieved from reference TRBV18 and TRBJ1-5, is NAGVMQNPRHLVRRRGQEARLRCSPMKGHSHVYWYRQLPEEGLKFMVYLQKENIIDESGMPKERFSAEFPKEGPSILRIQQVVRGDSAAYFCASSPIGQGGQPQHFGDGTRLSIL.

This clonotype showed up many times. The rearrangement links TRBV5-5 to TRBJ2-6; D gene ambiguous. This CDR3 has 13 residues. Germline V gene lookup returns CDR1 SGHKS and CDR2 YYEKEE (reference sequence). Trimming removed 5 bases at V and 1 base at J, with 4 bases between. In nucleotides, the CDR3 is TGTGCCAGCAGGGCGTCTGGGGCCAACGTCCTGACTTTC. This codes for CASRASGANVLTF.

The table lists this clonotype with many counts. The CDR3 nucleotides are TGCAGTGCTCGGGGGCAGGGGCTTAATCAGCCCCAGCATTTT. Translating gives CSARGQGLNQPQHF. The rearrangement joins TRBV20-1 to TRBJ1-5; D possibly corresponds to TRBD1 (6 bases). The length of the CDR3 is 14 residues. The V end was cut by 5 bases, the J end by 4 bases, with 15 bases between. Germline V lookup: CDR1 DFQATT, CDR2 SNEGSKA (reference sequence).